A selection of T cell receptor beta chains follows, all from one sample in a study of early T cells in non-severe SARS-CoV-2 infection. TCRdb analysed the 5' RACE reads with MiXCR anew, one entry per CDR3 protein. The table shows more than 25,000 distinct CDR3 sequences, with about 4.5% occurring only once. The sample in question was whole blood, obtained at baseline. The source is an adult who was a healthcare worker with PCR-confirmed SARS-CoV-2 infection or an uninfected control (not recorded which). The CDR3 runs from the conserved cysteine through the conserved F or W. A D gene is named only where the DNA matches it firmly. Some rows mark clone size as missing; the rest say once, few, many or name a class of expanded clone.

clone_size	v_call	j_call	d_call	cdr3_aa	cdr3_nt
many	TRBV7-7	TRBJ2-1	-	CASSLGEQTYNEQFF	TGTGCTAGCAGCTTAGGGGAACAGACCTACAATGAGCAGTTCTTC
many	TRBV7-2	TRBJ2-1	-	CASSPTTGRGRNEQFF	TGTGCCAGCAGCCCGACGACGGGGAGGGGGAGGAATGAGCAGTTCTTC
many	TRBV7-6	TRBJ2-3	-	CASSPVGGTDTQYF	TGTGCCAGCAGTCCCGTCGGGGGCACAGATACGCAGTATTTT
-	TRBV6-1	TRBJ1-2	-	CATRQLSNYGYTF	TGTGCCACCAGACAGCTTTCCAACTATGGCTACACCTTC
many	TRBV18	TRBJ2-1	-	CASSPPWDPPQQPYNEQFF	TGTGCCAGCTCACCCCCTTGGGACCCCCCACAGCAACCCTACAATGAGCAGTTCTTC
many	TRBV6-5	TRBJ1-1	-	CASSPERFLGTEAFF	TGTGCCAGCAGTCCGGAAAGGTTCTTGGGGACTGAAGCTTTCTTT
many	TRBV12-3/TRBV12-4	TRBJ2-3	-	CASRTRSFTDTQYF	TGTGCCAGCAGGACTAGGAGCTTCACAGATACGCAGTATTTT
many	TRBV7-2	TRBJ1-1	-	CASSLVPDSATEAFF	TGTGCCAGCAGCTTAGTCCCGGACAGTGCTACCGAAGCTTTCTTT
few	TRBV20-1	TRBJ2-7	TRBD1	CSASGWDRAYEQYF	TGCAGTGCTAGTGGTTGGGACAGAGCCTACGAGCAGTACTTC
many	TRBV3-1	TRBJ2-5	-	CASSSQGGTETQYF	TGTGCCAGCAGCTCGCAAGGGGGGACGGAGACCCAGTACTTC
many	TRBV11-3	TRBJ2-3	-	CASSLNLQGTQYF	TGTGCCAGCAGCTTAAACCTTCAAGGGACGCAGTATTTT
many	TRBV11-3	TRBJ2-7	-	CASSLVVGPSSYEQYF	TGTGCCAGCAGCTTAGTCGTGGGCCCTAGCTCCTACGAGCAGTACTTC
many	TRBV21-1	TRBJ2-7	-	CASSAQRGFSYEQYF	TGTGCCAGCAGTGCCCAGCGGGGGTTCTCCTACGAGCAGTACTTC
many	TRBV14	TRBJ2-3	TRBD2	CASSHRGGGATDTQYF	TGTGCCAGCAGCCATCGGGGCGGGGGGGCAACGGATACGCAGTATTTT
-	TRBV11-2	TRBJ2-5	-	CASSLPLQETQYF	TGTGCCAGCAGCTTACCCCTCCAAGAGACCCAGTACTTC
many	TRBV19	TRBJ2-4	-	CASSPSWGANDIQYF	TGTGCCAGTAGTCCCTCATGGGGGGCGAACGACATTCAGTACTTC
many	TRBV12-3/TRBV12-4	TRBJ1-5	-	CASSFGRGGVPNQPQHF	TGTGCCAGCAGTTTTGGCAGGGGTGGAGTCCCGAATCAGCCCCAGCATTTT
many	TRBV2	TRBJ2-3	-	CASSVLRRYGYF	TGTGCCAGCAGTGTCCTTAGGAGATACGGGTATTTT
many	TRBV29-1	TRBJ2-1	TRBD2	CSVEDGRTSGSPPYNEQFF	TGCAGCGTTGAAGATGGACGGACTAGCGGGAGCCCCCCCTACAATGAGCAGTTCTTC
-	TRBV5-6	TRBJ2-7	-	CASSSLERQTYEQYF	TGTGCCAGCAGCTCCCTTGAGAGACAGACCTACGAGCAGTACTTC
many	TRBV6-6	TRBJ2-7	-	CASSTTGFAYEQYF	TGTGCCAGCAGTACCACAGGTTTCGCCTACGAGCAGTACTTC
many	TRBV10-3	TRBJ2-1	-	CAISNPISYNEQFF	TGTGCCATCAGTAACCCCATCAGCTACAATGAGCAGTTCTTC
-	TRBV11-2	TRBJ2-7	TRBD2	CASSLVASGRAYEQYF	TGTGCCAGCAGCTTAGTTGCTAGCGGGAGGGCTTACGAGCAGTACTTC
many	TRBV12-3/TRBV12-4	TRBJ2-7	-	CASSLGTTYEQYF	TGTGCCAGCAGTTTAGGGACTACCTACGAGCAGTACTTC
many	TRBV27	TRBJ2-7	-	CASRGWRSSYEQYF	TGTGCCAGCAGGGGGTGGCGAAGCTCCTACGAGCAGTACTTC
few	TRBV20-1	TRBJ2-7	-	CSVTTSSAYEQYF	TGCAGTGTAACCACGTCTAGTGCCTACGAGCAGTACTTC
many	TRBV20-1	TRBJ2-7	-	CSAREVWTGSSYEQYF	TGCAGTGCTAGAGAGGTTTGGACTGGTAGCTCCTACGAGCAGTACTTC
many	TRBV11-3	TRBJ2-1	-	CASSLRGGQFF	TGTGCCAGCAGCTTACGGGGAGGGCAGTTCTTC
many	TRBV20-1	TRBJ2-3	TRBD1	CSASGETGAYTDTQYF	TGCAGTGCTAGTGGGGAGACAGGGGCCTACACAGATACGCAGTATTTT
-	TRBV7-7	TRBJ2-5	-	CASSLVMANQETQYF	TGTGCCAGCAGCTTAGTTATGGCCAACCAAGAGACCCAGTACTTC
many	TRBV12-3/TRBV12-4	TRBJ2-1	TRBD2	CASSLETSGSVGGEQFF	TGTGCCAGCAGTTTAGAAACTAGCGGGAGCGTGGGGGGTGAGCAGTTCTTC
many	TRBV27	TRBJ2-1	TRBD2	CASSLSRTSGYNEQFF	TGTGCCAGCAGTTTATCTCGGACTAGCGGCTACAATGAGCAGTTCTTC
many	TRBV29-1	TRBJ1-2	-	CSVRDSNYGYTF	TGCAGCGTCAGGGATTCCAACTATGGCTACACCTTC
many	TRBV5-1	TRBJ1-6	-	CASSLDRIRDNSPLHF	TGCGCCAGCAGCTTGGATCGGATCAGGGATAATTCACCCCTCCACTTT
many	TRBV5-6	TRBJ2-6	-	CASSLDSGLGSSGANVLTF	TGTGCCAGCAGCTTGGACAGTGGTTTAGGCTCATCTGGGGCCAACGTCCTGACTTTC
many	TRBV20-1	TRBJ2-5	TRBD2	CSATNLAGALLETQYF	TGCAGTGCTACAAATCTAGCGGGCGCCCTTCTGGAGACCCAGTACTTC
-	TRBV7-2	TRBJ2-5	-	CASSSYYPEETQYF	TGTGCCAGCAGCTCGTACTACCCTGAAGAGACCCAGTACTTC
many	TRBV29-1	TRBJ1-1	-	CSVEGRGANLNTEAFF	TGCAGCGTTGAAGGGAGGGGGGCTAACCTTAACACTGAAGCTTTCTTT
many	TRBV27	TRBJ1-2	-	CASSLSIRADYGYTF	TGTGCCAGCAGTTTATCGATTCGGGCAGACTATGGCTACACCTTC
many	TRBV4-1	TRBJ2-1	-	CASSQDQWREQFF	TGCGCCAGCAGCCAAGATCAATGGCGGGAGCAGTTCTTC
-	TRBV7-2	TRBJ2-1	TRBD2	CASSRDGGLGLGNEQFF	TGTGCCAGCAGCCGCGATGGGGGACTAGGTCTAGGAAATGAGCAGTTCTTC
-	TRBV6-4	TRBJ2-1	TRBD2	CASSDSERGATNEQFF	TGTGCCAGCAGTGACTCCGAGCGGGGGGCCACAAATGAGCAGTTCTTC
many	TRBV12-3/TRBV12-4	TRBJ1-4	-	CASSLAGVEEKLFF	TGTGCCAGCAGTTTAGCAGGGGTCGAGGAAAAACTGTTTTTT
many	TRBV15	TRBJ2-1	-	CATATDLQNEQFF	TGTGCCACCGCGACGGACTTACAGAATGAGCAGTTCTTC